This TCR beta chain was obtained from a study of blood T cell repertoires in COVID-19. Only in-frame clones appear in the TCRdb table, and some are missing; sequencing was by immunoSEQ multiplex PCR. The profile covers 200,000 or so clones, with 70% to 90% appearing a single time and about 3.3% taken by the ten largest. Trimming at V came to 4 bases and at J to 2 bases, leaving 5 bases not matched to a gene. Per germline, CDR1 SGDLS and CDR2 YYNGEE. The length of the CDR3 is 14 residues. What was sequenced was peripheral blood. The receptor comes from a man aged 60-69 years with acute or convalescent COVID-19. The chain uses TRBV9 and TRBJ2-7, with TRBD1 matching over 8 bases. In DNA, the CDR3 is TGTGCCAGCAGCCCCGGGGACAGGACCTACGAGCAGTACTTC. This sequence encodes CASSPGDRTYEQYF.